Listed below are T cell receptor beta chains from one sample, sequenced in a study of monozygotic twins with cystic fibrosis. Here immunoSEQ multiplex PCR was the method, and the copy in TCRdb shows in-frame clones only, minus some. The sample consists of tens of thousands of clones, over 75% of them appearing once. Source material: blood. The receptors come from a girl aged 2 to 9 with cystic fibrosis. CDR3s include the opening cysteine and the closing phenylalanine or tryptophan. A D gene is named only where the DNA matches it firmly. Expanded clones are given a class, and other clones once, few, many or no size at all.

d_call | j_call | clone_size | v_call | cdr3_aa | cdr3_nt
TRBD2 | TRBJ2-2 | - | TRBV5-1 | CASSLPRTSGGEELFF | TGCGCCAGCAGCCTTCCTCGGACTAGCGGGGGGGAGGAGCTGTTTTTT
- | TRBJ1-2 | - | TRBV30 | CAWSTGGSGYGYTF | TGTGCCTGGAGTACGGGCGGGTCAGGCTATGGCTACACCTTC
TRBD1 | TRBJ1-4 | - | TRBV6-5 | CASSYRTGGGEKLFF | TGTGCCAGCAGTTACAGAACAGGGGGTGGTGAAAAACTGTTTTTT
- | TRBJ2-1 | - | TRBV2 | CASSVGGGRDEQFF | TGTGCCAGCAGTGTGGGGGGGGGCCGCGATGAGCAGTTCTTC
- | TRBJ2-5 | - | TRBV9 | CASSVGTAKETQYF | TGTGCCAGCAGCGTAGGCACTGCTAAAGAGACCCAGTACTTC
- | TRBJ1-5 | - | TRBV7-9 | CASSLGGARNQPQHF | TGTGCCAGCAGCTTAGGGGGGGCGCGCAATCAGCCCCAGCATTTT
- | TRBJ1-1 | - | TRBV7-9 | CASSPLRMNTEAFF | TGTGCCAGCAGCCCTCTAAGGATGAACACTGAAGCTTTCTTT
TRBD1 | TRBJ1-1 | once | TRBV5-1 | CASSGFQGARNEAFF | TGCGCCAGCAGCGGATTTCAGGGGGCGCGAAATGAAGCTTTCTTT
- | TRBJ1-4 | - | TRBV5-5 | CASSLESRPLEKLFF | TGTGCCAGCAGCTTGGAATCCAGACCCCTGGAAAAACTGTTTTTT
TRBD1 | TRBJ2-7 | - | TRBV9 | CASSVGTGPSYEQYF | TGTGCCAGCAGCGTAGGGACAGGGCCCTCCTACGAGCAGTACTTC
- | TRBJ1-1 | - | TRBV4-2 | CASSQAGQNTEAFF | TGTGCCAGCAGCCAAGCCGGACAGAACACTGAAGCTTTCTTT
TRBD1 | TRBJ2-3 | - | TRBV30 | CAWGQADTQYF | TGTGCCTGGGGACAGGCAGATACGCAGTATTTT
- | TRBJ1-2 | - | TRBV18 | CASSLDAGDYGYTF | TGTGCCAGCTCACTAGACGCAGGGGACTATGGCTACACCTTC
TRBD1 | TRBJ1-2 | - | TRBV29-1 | CSVVRGDRGIRSYGYTF | TGCAGCGTTGTGCGGGGTGACAGGGGGATTCGAAGCTATGGCTACACCTTC
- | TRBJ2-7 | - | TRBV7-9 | CASSLAANAASEQYF | TGTGCCAGCAGCTTAGCCGCGAACGCCGCCTCCGAGCAGTACTTC
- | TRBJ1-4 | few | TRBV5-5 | CASSLPPEKLFF | TGTGCCAGCAGCTTGCCTCCTGAAAAACTGTTTTTT
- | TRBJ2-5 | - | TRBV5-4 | CASSIEETQYF | TGTGCCAGCAGCATCGAAGAGACCCAGTACTTC
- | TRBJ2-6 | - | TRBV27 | CASSFFGTGANVLTF | TGTGCCAGCAGTTTTTTCGGAACTGGGGCCAACGTCCTGACTTTC
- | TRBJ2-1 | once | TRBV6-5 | CASSTGGFPFF | TGTGCCAGCAGTACAGGAGGATTCCCGTTCTTC
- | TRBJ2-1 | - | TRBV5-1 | CASSLVGAPSYNEQFF | TGCGCCAGCAGCTTGGTCGGAGCTCCCTCCTACAATGAGCAGTTCTTC
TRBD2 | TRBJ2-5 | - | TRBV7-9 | CASSSSSGGETQYF | TGTGCCAGCAGTTCGTCTAGCGGGGGAGAGACCCAGTACTTC
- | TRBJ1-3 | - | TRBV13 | CASRIFSGNTIYF | TGTGCCAGCAGGATTTTCTCTGGAAACACCATATATTTT
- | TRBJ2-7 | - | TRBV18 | CASTKPPSDEQYF | TGTGCCAGTACGAAACCCCCGAGTGACGAGCAGTACTTC
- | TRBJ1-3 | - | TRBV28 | CASSSYRNTIYF | TGTGCCAGCAGTTCTTACAGAAACACCATATATTTT
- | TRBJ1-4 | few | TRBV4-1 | CASSQLPVGEKLFF | TGCGCCAGCAGCCAATTACCGGTTGGTGAAAAACTGTTTTTT
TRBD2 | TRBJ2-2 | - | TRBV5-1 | CASSPIPAGGPGGELFF | TGCGCCAGCAGCCCCATCCCCGCGGGGGGGCCAGGCGGGGAGCTGTTTTTT
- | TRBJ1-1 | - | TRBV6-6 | CASSQRGNTEAFF | TGTGCCAGCAGCCAAAGGGGGAACACTGAAGCTTTCTTT
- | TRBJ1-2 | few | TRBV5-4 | CASSLAGYGYTF | TGTGCCAGCAGCTTGGCCGGATATGGCTACACCTTC
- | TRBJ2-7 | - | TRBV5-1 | CASSLADSTRGEQYF | TGCGCCAGCAGCTTGGCCGACAGTACGAGAGGCGAGCAGTACTTC
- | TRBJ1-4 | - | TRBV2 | CASSGEANEKLFF | TGTGCCAGCAGTGGCGAAGCCAATGAAAAACTGTTTTTT
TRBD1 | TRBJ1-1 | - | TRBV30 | CAWGTPGTGNTEAFF | TGTGCCTGGGGCACCCCCGGGACAGGGAACACTGAAGCTTTCTTT